The entry below describes one T cell receptor (beta chain). This entry comes from a study of beta chain features in type 1 diabetes. Since all of the isolated RNA was reverse transcribed, expressed TCRB transcripts were what got sequenced. There were about 3.5 million reads on average in the naive, central memory and regulatory T cell samples. The assay was immunoSEQ multiplex PCR, and TCRdb's table has in-frame clones only and misses some. The table records about 360,000 clones, around 13% of them present only once. Germline CDR1 and CDR2: SGHRS and YFSETQ. Deletions cut 7 bases from V and 3 bases from J, with 8 bases between. The CDR3 runs 13 residues. Markers CD45RO/CCR7/CD25/CD127/CD95/CD27 served to sort CD4+ naive, central memory, regulatory and stem cell-like memory cells.

The rearrangement links TRBV5-1 to TRBJ2-6, with a tentative D call TRBD1 (6 bases). The sample comprised naive CD4+ T cells from blood. This TCR derives from a young man in good health. Here the CDR3 reads CASGGGGANVLTF. DNA for the CDR3: TGCGCCAGCGGGGGCGGTGGGGCCAACGTCCTGACTTTC.